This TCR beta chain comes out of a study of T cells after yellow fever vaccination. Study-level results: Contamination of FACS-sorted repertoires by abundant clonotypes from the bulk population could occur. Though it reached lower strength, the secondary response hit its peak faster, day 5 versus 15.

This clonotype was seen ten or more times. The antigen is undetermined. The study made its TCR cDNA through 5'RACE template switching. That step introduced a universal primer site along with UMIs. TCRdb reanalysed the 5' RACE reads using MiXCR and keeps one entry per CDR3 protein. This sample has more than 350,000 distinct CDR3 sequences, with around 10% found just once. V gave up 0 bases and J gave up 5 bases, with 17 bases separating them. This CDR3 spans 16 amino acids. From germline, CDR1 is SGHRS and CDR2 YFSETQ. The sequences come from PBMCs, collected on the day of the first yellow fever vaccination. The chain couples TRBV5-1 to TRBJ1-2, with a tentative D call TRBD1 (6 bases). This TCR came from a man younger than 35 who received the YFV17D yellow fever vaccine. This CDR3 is CASSLVSQGSLYGYTF. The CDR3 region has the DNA TGCGCCAGCAGCTTGGTATCTCAGGGGAGCTTGTATGGCTACACCTTC.